The 6 T cell receptor beta chains below come from one sample, sequenced in a study of vaccination effects on CD4 cells after COVID-19. Culture proceeded for under twelve days, and CD4+ T cells were then isolated. Confirmation by PCR established that the person had SARS-CoV-2 infection between March and December 2020. Subjects were given two BNT162b2 or mRNA-1273 vaccine doses. The assay was immunoSEQ multiplex PCR, and TCRdb's table has in-frame clones only and misses some. The table has about 44,000 clones, about 80% seen once; the top ten hold 3.5% to 4.5%. Which antigens these TCRs recognize remains unknown. Sequences were derived from CD4+ T cells from PBMCs cultured without peptide, sampled after COVID-19 vaccination. The source of these receptors is a human donor who had a prior SARS-CoV-2 infection.

This clone was seen a few times. The gene calls are TRBV7-9 and TRBJ2-7, with no clear D. With 4 bases removed from V and 4 bases from J, the gap between germline ends came to 14 bases. Germline V gene lookup returns CDR1 SEHNR and CDR2 FQNEAQ (reference sequence). The CDR3 runs 14 residues. CDR3 sequence: CASSSSFGYYEQYF. The CDR3 DNA is TGTGCCAGCAGCTCAAGTTTCGGGTATTACGAGCAGTACTTC. Full variable domain (outside the CDR3, taken from reference TRBV7-9 and TRBJ2-7): DTGVSQNPRHKITKRGQNVTFRCDPISEHNRLYWYRQTLGQGPEFLTYFQNEAQLEKSRLLSDRFSAERPKGSFSTLEIQRTEQGDSAMYLCASSSSFGYYEQYFGPGTRLTVT.

The chain couples TRBV4-3 to TRBJ2-7, with 10 bases that match TRBD2. This CDR3 has 17 amino acids. In germline, CDR1 is LGHNA, CDR2 YSLEER. V shed 1 base, J shed 4 bases, and the junction held 10 bases outside the gene matches. The DNA of the CDR3 is TGCGCCAGCAGCCAAGTAGTCGGGACTAGCGATCGGTACGAGCAGTACTTC. Protein sequence: CASSQVVGTSDRYEQYF.

V gene TRBV25-1 combines with J gene TRBJ2-3; no clear D gene. This CDR3 has 11 amino acids. V lost 4 bases and J 6 bases, leaving 5 bases between the germline ends. Germline lookup yields CDR1 MGHDK and CDR2 SYGVNS. The CDR3 nucleotides read TGTGCCAGCAGTGGTTTCGATACGCAGTATTTT. Residues: CASSGFDTQYF.

The rearrangement joins TRBV2 to TRBJ2-1, with D possibly being TRBD2 (6 bases). The V and J ends lost 8 bases and 10 bases respectively, with 18 bases between them. This CDR3 contains 13 residues. From germline, CDR1 is SNHLY and CDR2 FYNNEI. CDR3 sequence reads: CASRSGVVDEQFF. For the CDR3, the DNA is TGTGCCAGCCGTTCGGGAGTCGTGGACGAGCAGTTCTTC. Variable domain in full (rest from reference TRBV2 and TRBJ2-1): EPEVTQTPSHQVTQMGQEVILRCVPISNHLYFYWYRQILGQKVEFLVSFYNNEISEKSEIFDDQFSVERPDGSNFTLKIRSTKLEDSAMYFCASRSGVVDEQFFGPGTRLTVL.

This rearrangement joins TRBV9 to TRBJ1-6; perhaps TRBD1 as D (6 bases). V dropped 1 base and J dropped 7 bases, with 15 bases sitting between them. CDR3 length equals 16 residues. CDR1 and CDR2 from the germline V gene are SGDLS and YYNGEE. The CDR3 spells CASSVKSEDRNSPLHF. The CDR3 region has the DNA TGTGCCAGCAGCGTAAAGTCAGAGGACAGAAATTCACCCCTCCACTTT.

The V call is TRBV2, the J call TRBJ1-4, with D hard to call. Trimming cost V 6 bases and J 7 bases, with 9 bases left between them. The CDR3 contains 12 residues. The V gene's germline CDR1 is SNHLY and CDR2 FYNNEI. The CDR3 sequence is CASREVSEKLFF. CDR3 coding DNA: TGTGCCAGCAGAGAGGTGTCTGAAAAACTGTTTTTT. Full variable domain (missing parts from reference TRBV2 and TRBJ1-4): EPEVTQTPSHQVTQMGQEVILRCVPISNHLYFYWYRQILGQKVEFLVSFYNNEISEKSEIFDDQFSVERPDGSNFTLKIRSTKLEDSAMYFCASREVSEKLFFGSGTQLSVL.